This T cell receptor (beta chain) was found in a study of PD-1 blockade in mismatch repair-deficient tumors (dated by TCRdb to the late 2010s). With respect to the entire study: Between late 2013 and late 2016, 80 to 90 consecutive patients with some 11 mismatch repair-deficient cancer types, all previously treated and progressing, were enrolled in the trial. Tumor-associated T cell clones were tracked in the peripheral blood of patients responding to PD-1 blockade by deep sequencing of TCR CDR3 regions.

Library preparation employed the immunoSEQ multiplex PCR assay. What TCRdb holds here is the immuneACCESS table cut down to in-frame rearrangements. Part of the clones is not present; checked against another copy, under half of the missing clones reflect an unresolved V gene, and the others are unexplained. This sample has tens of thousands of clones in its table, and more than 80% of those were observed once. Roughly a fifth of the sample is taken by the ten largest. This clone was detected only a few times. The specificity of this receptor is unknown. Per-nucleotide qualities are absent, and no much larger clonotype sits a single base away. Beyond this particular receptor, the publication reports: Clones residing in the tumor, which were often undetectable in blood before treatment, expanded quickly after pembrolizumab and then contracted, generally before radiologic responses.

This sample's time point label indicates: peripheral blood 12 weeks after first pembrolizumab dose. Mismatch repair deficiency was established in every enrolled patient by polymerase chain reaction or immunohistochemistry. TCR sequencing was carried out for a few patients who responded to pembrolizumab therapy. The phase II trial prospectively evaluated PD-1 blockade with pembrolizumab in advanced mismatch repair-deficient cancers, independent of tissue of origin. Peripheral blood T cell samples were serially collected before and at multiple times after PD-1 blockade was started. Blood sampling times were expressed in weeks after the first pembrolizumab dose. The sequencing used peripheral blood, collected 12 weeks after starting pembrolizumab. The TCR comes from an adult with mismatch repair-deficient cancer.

Read as DNA, the sequence is TGTGCCAGCACTTTGCAATACGAGCAGTACTTC. Translated, this gives CASTLQYEQYF. This sequence uses TRBV6-1 and TRBJ2-7; the D gene identity is not certain. Between the V and J ends, shortened by 7 bases and 4 bases respectively, the junction contains 8 bases. CDR1 and CDR2, looked up from the germline V gene, are MNHNS and SASEGT. The CDR3 numbers 11 residues from cysteine through phenylalanine. Only CDR3 DNA remains: 33 bases, in frame from the first base.